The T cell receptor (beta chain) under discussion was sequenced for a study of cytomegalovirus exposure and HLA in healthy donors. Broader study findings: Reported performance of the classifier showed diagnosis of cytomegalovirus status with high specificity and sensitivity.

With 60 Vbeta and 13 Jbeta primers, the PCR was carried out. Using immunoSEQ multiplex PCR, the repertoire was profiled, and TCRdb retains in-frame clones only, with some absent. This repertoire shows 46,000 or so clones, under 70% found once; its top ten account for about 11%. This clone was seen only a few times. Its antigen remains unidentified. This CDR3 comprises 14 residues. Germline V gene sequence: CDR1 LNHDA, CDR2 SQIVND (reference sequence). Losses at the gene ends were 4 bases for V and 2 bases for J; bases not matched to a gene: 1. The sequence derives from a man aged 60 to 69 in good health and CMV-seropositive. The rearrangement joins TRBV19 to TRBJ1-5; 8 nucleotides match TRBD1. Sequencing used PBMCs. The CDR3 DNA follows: TGTGCCAGTAGTAAACAGGGGGGCAATCAGCCCCAGCATTTT. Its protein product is CASSKQGGNQPQHF. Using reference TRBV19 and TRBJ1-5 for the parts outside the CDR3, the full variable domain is DGGITQSPKYLFRKEGQNVTLSCEQNLNHDAMYWYRQDPGQGLRLIYYSQIVNDFQKGDIAEGYSVSREKKESFPLTVTSAQKNPTAFYLCASSKQGGNQPQHFGDGTRLSIL.